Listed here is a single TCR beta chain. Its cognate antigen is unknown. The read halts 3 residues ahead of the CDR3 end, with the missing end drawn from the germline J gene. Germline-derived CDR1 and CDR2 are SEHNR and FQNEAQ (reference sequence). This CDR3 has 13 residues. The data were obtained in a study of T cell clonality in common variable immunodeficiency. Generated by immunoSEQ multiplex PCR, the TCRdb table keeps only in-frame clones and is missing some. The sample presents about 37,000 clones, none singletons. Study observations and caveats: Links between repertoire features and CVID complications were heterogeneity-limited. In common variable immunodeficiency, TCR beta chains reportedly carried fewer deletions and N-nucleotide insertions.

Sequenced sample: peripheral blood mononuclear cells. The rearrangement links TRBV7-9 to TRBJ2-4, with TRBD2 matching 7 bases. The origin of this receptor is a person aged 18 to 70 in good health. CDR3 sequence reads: CASSLASGVGQYF. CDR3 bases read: TGTGCCAGCAGCTTAGCGAGCGGGGTCGGT.